Reported below is one TCR beta chain. The antigen remains undetermined. Relying on iRepertoire HTBI primers and Arm-PCR of CDR3 regions, the team built TCR beta libraries. One entry per CDR3 protein results from TCRdb running MiXCR on the multiplex PCR reads. The sample includes about 430,000 distinct CDR3 sequences, roughly 23% seen only once; the top ten take approximately 14%. The entry originates in a study of regulatory T cells in long-lasting Graves disease. Whole-study results and caveats: Repertoires from persistent disease leaned toward TRBV28, TRBJ1-2 and TRBJ2-5.

Specified time point: persistent/refractory GD, antithyroid drugs over 5 years with positive TRAb. PBMC RNA served as the TCR library source. The authors diagnosed Graves' disease using American Thyroid Association guidelines. CDR1 is LNHDA, CDR2 SQIVND, per germline (reference sequence). Trimming pared 3 bases from V and 2 bases from J, leaving 14 bases between. This CDR3 has 16 residues. This TCR was sampled from a female donor with Graves disease. Sequenced material: peripheral blood mononuclear cells (PBMCs), taken when the disease was refractory, from a patient treated with antithyroid drugs. V usage is TRBV19 and J usage is TRBJ1-5; D is possibly TRBD1 (5 bases). This chain's CDR3 is CASSIARDRRNQPQHF. The CDR3 nucleotides are TGTGCCAGTAGTATCGCCCGGGACCGCCGCAATCAGCCCCAGCATTTT.